Shown below are 26 T cell receptor beta chains from a single sample sequenced in a study of PD-1 blockade in classical Hodgkin lymphoma. There was relapse after autologous stem cell transplantation in every patient, and there was variation in brentuximab vedotin exposure. This table comes from immunoSEQ multiplex PCR, and its TCRdb copy is limited to in-frame clones, with some not included. The table has tens of thousands of clones, 85% to 90% seen once. The sample in question was peripheral blood mononuclear cells (PBMCs), obtained at baseline. These receptors were taken from a human donor with classical Hodgkin lymphoma.

The chain combines TRBV5-1 with TRBJ2-7; D uncertain. Germline-derived CDR1 and CDR2 are SGHRS and YFSETQ. V lost 4 bases and J 3 bases, leaving 17 bases between the germline ends. CDR3 length equals 15 residues. DNA for the CDR3: TGCGCCAGCAGCCATGGTGACCCCGGGCTCTACGAGCAGTACTTC. Translated: CASSHGDPGLYEQYF.

This chain connects TRBV25-1 to TRBJ1-2; D is unresolved. V was pared by 3 bases and J by 5 bases, with 10 bases between. Germline-derived CDR1 and CDR2 are MGHDK and SYGVNS. CDR3 length: 13 residues. CDR3: CASSDFGIYGYTF. The DNA of the CDR3 is TGTGCCAGCAGTGACTTTGGGATTTATGGCTACACCTTC.

V and J are TRBV29-1 and TRBJ2-1, with 7 positions matching TRBD1. Germline CDR1 SQVTM, CDR2 ANQGSEA. V lost 4 bases and J lost 0; bases outside the gene matches: 3. The CDR3 runs to 14 residues. CDR3 bases: TGCAGCGTTGCGGGACAGTACTCCTACAATGAGCAGTTCTTC. This translates into CSVAGQYSYNEQFF.

The rearrangement joins TRBV7-6 to TRBJ2-1; D might be TRBD1 (6 bases). Germline lookup yields CDR1 SGHVS and CDR2 FNYEAQ. The CDR3 length is 13 residues. Trimming pared 5 bases from V and 4 bases from J, leaving 9 bases between. The CDR3 sequence: CASSPDSYNEQFF. For the CDR3, the DNA is TGTGCCAGCAGCCCGGACAGTTACAATGAGCAGTTCTTC.

This clone was detected only once. The rearrangement uses TRBV5-8 and TRBJ2-2, with 7 bases aligning to TRBD2. The CDR3 has 13 residues. CDR1 and CDR2 from the germline V gene are SGHTS and YDEGEE. V dropped 4 bases and J dropped 6; count of bases not matched to a gene: 3. CDR3 coding DNA: TGTGCCAGCAGCGCCGGGAGGTCCGGGGAGCTGTTTTTT. This gives the protein CASSAGRSGELFF. Full variable domain (outside the CDR3, taken from reference TRBV5-8 and TRBJ2-2): EAGVTQSPTHLIKTRGQQATLRCSPISGHTSVYWYQQALGLGLQFLLWYDEGEERNRGNFPPRFSGRQFPNYSSELNVNALELEDSALYLCASSAGRSGELFFGEGSRLTVL.

The chain employs TRBV7-8 and TRBJ2-7; 8 bases are a match to TRBD1. CDR3 length: 13 residues. From germline, CDR1 is SGHVS and CDR2 FQNEAQ. With 5 bases clipped from V and 3 bases from J, the junction kept 3 bases outside the gene matches. In DNA, the CDR3 is TGTGCCAGCAGCCCCGGGACAGGCTACGAGCAGTACTTC. This encodes CASSPGTGYEQYF.

The V gene is TRBV28, the J gene TRBJ1-2, with unresolved D. CDR1 is MDHEN and CDR2 is SYDVKM in the germline V gene. This CDR3 is 16 amino acids long. Trimming took off 1 base at V and 2 bases at J, with 14 bases between the two ends. In nucleotides, the CDR3 is TGTGCCAGCAGTTTATCGGGCCTCACGGAGAACTATGGCTACACCTTC. It translates to CASSLSGLTENYGYTF.

This rearrangement joins TRBV5-1 to TRBJ2-5; D unclear. Germline loops: CDR1 SGHRS, CDR2 YFSETQ. The V end lost 2 bases, the J end lost 2 bases, and 7 bases lay between the germline ends. The CDR3 runs 13 residues. CDR3 sequence: CASSFERQETQYF. CDR3 nucleotides: TGCGCCAGCAGCTTCGAGAGGCAAGAGACCCAGTACTTC.

The chain uses TRBV5-1 and TRBJ2-2, with D perhaps TRBD1 or TRBD2 (6 bases each). The CDR3 is made up of 12 amino acids. Germline V gene data show CDR1 as SGHRS and CDR2 as YFSETQ. Trimming removed 4 bases from V and 6 bases from J, with 7 bases in between. The CDR3 region is CASSRGAGELFF. DNA of the CDR3: TGCGCCAGCAGCAGGGGGGCCGGGGAGCTGTTTTTT. Filled out from reference TRBV5-1 and TRBJ2-2, the complete variable domain reads KAGVTQTPRYLIKTRGQQVTLSCSPISGHRSVSWYQQTPGQGLQFLFEYFSETQRNKGNFPGRFSGRQFSNSRSEMNVSTLELGDSALYLCASSRGAGELFFGEGSRLTVL.

This rearrangement joins TRBV5-8 to TRBJ2-3; TRBD2 matches at 9 bases. Germline CDR1 and CDR2: SGHTS and YDEGEE. The CDR3 covers 15 residues. Trimming took 4 bases from V and 4 from J; bases not matched to a gene: 7. The CDR3 DNA reads TGTGCCAGCAGCCTTGGGCTAGCGGGGCCAGATACGCAGTATTTT. This translates into CASSLGLAGPDTQYF.

The gene calls are TRBV7-3 and TRBJ2-3; D gene ambiguous. Germline V gives CDR1 SGHTA, CDR2 FQGTGA. There are 15 residues in the CDR3. V dropped 4 bases and J dropped 6 bases, with 17 bases sitting between them. The CDR3 DNA sequence: TGTGCCAGCAGCTATGGACCTCATGACGGGGATACGCAGTATTTT. This gives the protein CASSYGPHDGDTQYF.

This chain links TRBV4-1 with TRBJ2-5; maybe TRBD2 (5 bases). Between the trimmed V and J ends, which lost 0 bases and 3 bases, there was a span of 8 bases. The CDR3 has 14 amino acids. Looked up from germline, CDR1 is MGHRA and CDR2 is YSYEKL. Here the CDR3 DNA reads TGCGCCAGCAGCCAAGACCCCGGGGAAGAGACCCAGTACTTC. It yields the protein CASSQDPGEETQYF.

The chain has TRBV18 and TRBJ2-1; possibly TRBD1 for D (5 bases). The V gene lost 4 bases and the J gene lost 9 bases, with 16 bases spanning the gap. The CDR3 is 14 amino acids. Germline loops: CDR1 KGHSH, CDR2 LQKENI. In DNA, the CDR3 is TGTGCCAGCTCACGCACTAACAGGCTAGGTGAGCAGTTCTTC. The encoded protein is CASSRTNRLGEQFF.

V and J are TRBV7-9 and TRBJ1-2; 9 nucleotides agree with TRBD1. There are 16 residues in the CDR3. Germline CDR1 SEHNR, CDR2 FQNEAQ (reference sequence). The ends lost 5 bases at V and 7 bases at J; junction bases unmatched: 14. CDR3 in DNA: TGTGCCAGCAGCCCATCCGGGACAGGGACCTCACGTGGCTACACCTTC. Protein product: CASSPSGTGTSRGYTF.

The chain combines TRBV25-1 with TRBJ2-7; D might be TRBD1 (6 bases). The germline CDR1 and CDR2 sequences are MGHDK and SYGVNS. Trimming left V 8 bases short and J 2 bases short, with 13 bases between. The length of the CDR3 is 13 residues. CDR3 amino acids: CASRDTIAYEQYF. CDR3 sequence (DNA): TGTGCCAGCCGGGACACGATAGCCTACGAGCAGTACTTC.

V is TRBV6-6 and J is TRBJ2-1, with 11 bases lining up with TRBD2. CDR1 is MNHNY, CDR2 SVGAGI, per germline (reference sequence). This CDR3 has 14 residues. V gave up 8 bases and J gave up 10 bases; unmatched junction bases: 10. The CDR3 DNA sequence: TGTGCCAGCGGGGGAACTAGCGGGGGTAGGGAGCAGTTCTTC. It codes for CASGGTSGGREQFF.

This clone appeared a few times. This chain joins TRBV2 and TRBJ1-5, with D unresolved. V lost 4 bases to trimming and J lost 4 bases, with 8 bases between them. The CDR3 covers 13 residues. The germline gives CDR1 SNHLY, CDR2 FYNNEI. Here the CDR3 DNA reads TGTGCCAGCAGTGGTTTCCCGAATCAGCCCCAGCATTTT. Translation: CASSGFPNQPQHF.

The DNA of the CDR3 is TGTGCCATCAGTCGGACAGGGGAAACTGAAGCTTTCTTT. Its translation: CAISRTGETEAFF. The rearrangement uses TRBV10-3 and TRBJ1-1, with 9 nucleotides matching TRBD1. V shed 5 bases, J shed 5 bases, and the junction held 3 bases outside the gene matches. The CDR3 runs 13 residues. The germline CDR1 and CDR2 sequences are ENHRY and SYGVKD.

This clone appeared a single time. The chain couples TRBV11-3 to TRBJ1-6, with D possibly matching TRBD1 (5 bases). The germline V and J ends were trimmed by 5 bases and 8 bases, with 10 bases remaining between them. CDR3 length equals 13 residues. Per germline, CDR1 SGHNT and CDR2 YENEEA. CDR3 DNA: TGTGCCAGCAGCCCGGGGCTGGATTCACCCCTCCACTTT. This translates into CASSPGLDSPLHF.

The chain has TRBV5-1 and TRBJ1-1; D remains ambiguous. Looked up from germline, CDR1 is SGHRS and CDR2 is YFSETQ. This CDR3 is 15 amino acids long. The V gene lost 0 bases and the J gene lost 0 bases, with 9 bases spanning the gap. Here the CDR3 reads CASSLEGTLNTEAFF. Here the CDR3 DNA reads TGCGCCAGCAGCTTGGAGGGCACTCTGAACACTGAAGCTTTCTTT.

This clone appeared once. This chain uses TRBV7-9 with TRBJ2-1, with unresolved D. The germline V and J ends were trimmed by 3 bases and 0 bases, with 6 bases remaining between them. The germline V gene encodes CDR1 SEHNR and CDR2 FQNEAQ (reference sequence). There are 14 residues in the CDR3. The CDR3 protein is CASSFLGSYNEQFF. CDR3 DNA: TGTGCCAGCAGCTTTCTGGGCTCCTACAATGAGCAGTTCTTC.

The chain uses TRBV19 and TRBJ1-4, with no clear D. The V end was cut by 8 bases, the J end by 3 bases, with 16 bases between. This CDR3 is 15 amino acids long. CDR1 LNHDA and CDR2 SQIVND come from the germline V gene (reference sequence). CDR3: CASGRETESNEKLFF. The DNA of the CDR3 is TGTGCCAGTGGCCGGGAGACGGAGTCTAATGAAAAACTGTTTTTT.

The chain couples TRBV5-4 to TRBJ2-7; no reliable D call. The length of the CDR3 is 14 residues. The V gene lost 3 bases and the J gene lost 2 bases, with 12 bases spanning the gap. Germline values: CDR1 SGHNT, CDR2 YYREEE (reference sequence). The CDR3 protein is CASSSGNKAYEQYF. CDR3 coding DNA: TGTGCCAGCAGCTCAGGAAACAAGGCCTACGAGCAGTACTTC.

This sequence joins TRBV19 and TRBJ1-6, with D uncertain. The CDR3 is 14 residues long. Trimming removed 6 bases at V and 7 bases at J, with 13 bases between. Germline CDR1 is LNHDA and CDR2 is SQIVND (reference sequence). CDR3 in amino acids: CASSVGVENSPLHF. CDR3 nucleotide sequence: TGTGCCAGTAGCGTCGGGGTGGAAAATTCACCCCTCCACTTT.

The rearrangement joins TRBV6-5 to TRBJ1-2; 9 nucleotides line up with TRBD1. J gave up 8 bases and V 4 bases, and 5 bases lay outside the gene matches. Germline loops: CDR1 MNHEY, CDR2 SVGAGI. The CDR3 runs to 13 residues. CDR3 sequence: CASSFRTGEGYTF. The CDR3 DNA reads as TGTGCCAGCAGTTTTCGGACAGGGGAAGGCTACACCTTC.

The chain is built from TRBV5-4 and TRBJ2-7, with D possibly TRBD2 on 6 matching bases. Germline CDR1 SGHNT, CDR2 YYREEE (reference sequence). This CDR3 has 14 residues. V was shortened by 3 bases and J by 3 bases, with 13 bases between the two germline ends. The chain's CDR3 is CASSSGGLFYEQYF. The CDR3 DNA sequence: TGTGCCAGCAGCTCCGGGGGACTGTTCTACGAGCAGTACTTC.